This T cell receptor beta chain was captured by sequencing in a study of Ad26.COV2.S vaccination and SARS-CoV-2 variants (dated by TCRdb to the early 2020s). A note on the overall study: Vaccine-arm donors were drawn from COV1001, a multicentre, randomized, double-blind, placebo-controlled phase I-IIa trial of Ad26.COV2.S in healthy adults. Ad26.COV2.S was administered intramuscularly at 5 x 10^10 or 1 x 10^11 viral particles, either as a single shot or as two shots given 56 days apart. TCRbeta repertoire sequencing was used to assess the specificity and breadth of SARS-CoV-2-reactive T cell receptors after Ad26.COV2.S vaccination. The TCR-sequenced set comprised about 32 samples: roughly 19 Ad26.COV2.S vaccine recipients, 5 placebo recipients and 8 SARS-CoV-2 convalescent individuals. Trial participants were randomized into five groups of five, in which low-dose or high-dose Ad26.COV2.S was given once or twice, or placebo was given on both occasions. Investigators did not know the trial group allocation while performing experiments and assessing outcomes. Study-level results and caveats: Vaccine and placebo recipients had similar non-spike TCR breadth, a finding consistent with the vaccine containing only spike. The authors noted that total T cell responses may have been underestimated by the TCR breadth and depth analyses. The study lacked the statistical power to compare responses across vaccine doses or regimens. Higher spike-specific TCR breadth was observed in Ad26.COV2.S recipients than in placebo recipients (P = 0.0014). After vaccination, substantial breadth of spike-specific CD8+ and CD4+ T cell responses was reported.

This clone was observed a single time. The antigen this receptor binds is unknown. No base quality information exists; no much larger clone differs at one position. V has 5 bases trimmed and J has 6 bases trimmed; junction bases matching no gene number 4. Inclusive of the bounding cysteine and phenylalanine, the CDR3 is 13 residues long. The CDR3 DNA has 39 bases and is translated from base 1. CDR1 and CDR2, looked up from the germline V gene (reference sequence), are LNHDA and SQIVND. TCRbeta CDR3 regions were sequenced with the immunoSEQ Assay. After extraction, genomic DNA underwent amplification by bias-controlled multiplex PCR, followed by high-throughput sequencing. The study's processing was this. Collapsing and filtering of sequences were performed to quantify the absolute abundance of each unique TCRbeta CDR3 region. T cell fraction was estimated by normalization of TCRbeta template counts to usable DNA, with usable DNA being measured through amplification of reference genes present in all nucleated cells. Repertoire TCRs were annotated as SARS-CoV-2-specific when V gene, CDR3 amino acid sequence and J gene were exactly matched to a known reactive TCR set. The reference SARS-CoV-2 TCR set was derived from MIRA and filtered for enrichment in COVID-19-positive ImmuneCODE repertoires, a step that removed public or cross-reactive TCRs. Drawing on the MIRA antigens, annotated TCRs were analysed further at the level of specific ORF or position within ORF. Depth was the summed frequency of annotated unique rearrangements, while breadth was defined as annotated unique rearrangements over total unique productive rearrangements. TCR breadth was compared between groups using two-sided Wilcoxon rank-sum tests. TCRdb took this table from immuneACCESS and kept in-frame rearrangements with V and J called. Such tables lack part of the clones; where checked against another copy, unresolved V genes explain under half of the gap, and the rest is unexplained. V, J and clone size are taken as reported in that table, and D and trimming were inferred from the DNA itself. The sample contains some 480,000 clones, approximately 90% of them found a single time. Of the sample, more than 10% falls within the top ten clones.

The treatment or condition label, read with the paper, signifies: some 19 received Ad26.COV2.S at low or high dose, single or two shots; about 5 received placebo; per-sample allocation not given. Repertoires of vaccine and placebo recipients were sequenced from samples collected on day 63 after the first injection. Cohort 1b enrolled 20 to 30 adults aged 18-55 years at a single site in Boston, USA, between 29 July and 7 August 2020. Ad26.COV2.S consisted of a replication-incompetent adenovirus type 26 vector by which a prefusion-stabilized SARS-CoV-2 spike protein from the original Wuhan strain was expressed.

The source was peripheral blood, collected in a trial of Ad26.COV2.S vaccine versus placebo. The rearrangement combines TRBV19 with TRBJ2-7; 10 nucleotides in the junction match TRBD1. This clonotype was sampled from a person aged 18 to 65 who received the Ad26.COV2.S COVID-19 vaccine or a placebo. The encoded CDR3 is CASSRGQGVEQYF. The DNA sequence reads TGTGCCAGTAGTCGCGGACAGGGGGTCGAGCAGTACTTC.